This T cell receptor (beta chain) appears in the sequencing data of a study of technical replicates of blood from several donors. Clones were sequenced by immunoSEQ multiplex PCR, and TCRdb holds only the in-frame ones, with some missing. The sample shows over 85,000 clones, about 95% of them seen only once. The sequenced material came from T cells isolated from PBMCs. This clonotype originated in a human donor in good health.

CDR3 bases: TGTGCCAGCAGCTTACAAGGGGCCTACGAGCAGTACTTC. This translates into CASSLQGAYEQYF. The V gene is TRBV11-3, the J gene TRBJ2-7; possibly TRBD1 for D (5 bases). Germline CDR1 and CDR2: SGHNT and YENEEA. V dropped 2 bases and J dropped 2 bases, with 7 bases sitting between them. The CDR3 is made up of 13 amino acids.